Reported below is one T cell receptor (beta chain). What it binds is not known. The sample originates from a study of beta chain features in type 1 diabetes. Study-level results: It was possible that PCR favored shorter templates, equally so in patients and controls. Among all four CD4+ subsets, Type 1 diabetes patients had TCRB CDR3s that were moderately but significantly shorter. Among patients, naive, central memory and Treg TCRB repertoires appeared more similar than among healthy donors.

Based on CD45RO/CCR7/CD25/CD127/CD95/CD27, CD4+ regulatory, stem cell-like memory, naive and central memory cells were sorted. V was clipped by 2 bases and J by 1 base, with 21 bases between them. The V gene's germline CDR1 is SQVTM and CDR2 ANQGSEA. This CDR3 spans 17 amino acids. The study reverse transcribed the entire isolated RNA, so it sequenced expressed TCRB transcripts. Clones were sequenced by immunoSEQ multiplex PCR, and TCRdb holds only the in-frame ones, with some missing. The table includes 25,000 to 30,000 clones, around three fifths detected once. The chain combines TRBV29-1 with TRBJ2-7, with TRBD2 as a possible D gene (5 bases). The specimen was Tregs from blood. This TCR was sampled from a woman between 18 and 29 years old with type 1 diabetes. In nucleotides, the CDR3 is TGCAGCGTTGAATGTATCCCTAAGAAGGGAGTTTCCTACGAGCAGTACGTC. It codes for CSVECIPKKGVSYEQYV.